This T cell receptor (beta chain) came from a study of vaccination effects on CD4 cells after COVID-19. Assay: immunoSEQ multiplex PCR; the TCRdb copy retains only in-frame clones and omits some. The sample holds 50,000 to 75,000 clones, roughly 80% seen once. CDR1 and CDR2 from the germline V gene are SEHNR and FQNEAQ (reference sequence). Trimming took off 5 bases at V and 1 base at J, with 8 bases between the two ends. CDR3 length equals 13 residues. Researchers isolated CD4+ T cells once ten to eleven days of culture had elapsed. As to this clone: Its specificity is unknown.

The chain is built from TRBV7-9 and TRBJ1-1; D is possibly TRBD1 (5 bases). This sample comprised CD4+ T cells from PBMCs cultured without peptide, obtained before COVID-19 vaccination. The clonotype was recovered from a human donor who received a COVID-19 vaccine. CDR3 in amino acids: CASSRGGNTEAFF. Written as DNA, the CDR3 is TGTGCCAGCAGCCGGGGGGGGAACACTGAAGCTTTCTTT.